The present TCR beta chain was sequenced within a study of cytomegalovirus exposure and HLA in healthy donors. Overall study results and limits: Overall, approximately 150 TCR beta chains were annotated as cytomegalovirus-associated.

Here immunoSEQ multiplex PCR was the method, and the copy in TCRdb shows in-frame clones only, minus some. The profile shows some 290,000 clones, approximately 91% of them singletons. Concerning this clone itself: The antigen remains unidentified.

CDR1 is SNHLY, CDR2 FYNNEI, per germline. V lost 2 bases to trimming and J lost 1 base, with 14 bases between them. The CDR3 spans 16 residues. The chain couples TRBV2 to TRBJ2-5; D not resolved. The material sequenced was PBMCs. This clonotype was sampled from a man aged 25 to 40 in good health and CMV-seronegative. CDR3 residues: CASSEFPRMGQETQYF. DNA of the CDR3: TGTGCCAGCAGTGAATTCCCCAGGATGGGCCAAGAGACCCAGTACTTC.